The table lists the clone carrying this TCR beta chain with a count of one. In the original analysis: Reference gene primer amplification yielded estimated nucleated cell counts. Using immunoSEQ multiplex PCR, the repertoire was profiled, and TCRdb retains in-frame clones only, with some absent. From that table come the V and J calls and clone size; the DNA was used to work out D and trimming. The repertoire holds about 170,000 clones, 83% seen once, with 3.6% in the top ten. Germline CDR1 reads SGHNT; CDR2 reads YENEEA. The CDR3 spans 16 residues. Trimming shortened V by 4 bases and J by 4 bases, and 19 bases separated the two germline ends. The sample comes from a study of blood T cell repertoires in COVID-19. Background on the study: PBMCs, B-cell-depleted T cells, or T cells provided the cDNA or gDNA that made up the material.

This TCR was recovered from a woman aged 50 to 60 in a cohort exposed to, infected with or recovered from COVID-19 (not recorded which). The sequencing sample was made of PBMCs or T cells enriched from blood (not recorded which). The rearrangement joins TRBV11-3 to TRBJ2-5; D perhaps matches TRBD1 (7 bases). CDR3 in DNA: TGTGCCAGCAGCTCCCGTGGGGCAGGGGGAGGAGAGACCCAGTACTTC. Translated, it gives CASSSRGAGGGETQYF.